Listed below are T cell receptor beta chains from one sample, sequenced in a study of blood T cell repertoires in COVID-19. Data came from immunoSEQ multiplex PCR; TCRdb stores just in-frame clones and leaves some out. This repertoire shows a few hundred thousand clones, 70% to 90% found once; its top ten account for approximately 5%. Sequenced input: PBMCs or T cells enriched from blood (not recorded which). Receptors originate from a woman aged 25 to 39 who had recovered from COVID-19. The CDR3 runs from the conserved cysteine through the conserved F or W. A D gene is named only where the DNA matches it firmly. Clone size is given for some rows only: seen once, a few or many times, or a class if the clone is expanded.

DNA	CDR3	size	D	V	J
TGTGCCAGCTCACCCCTAGGGACCAGGGGGCAACAGCCCCAGCATTTT	CASSPLGTRGQQPQHF	few	TRBD1	TRBV18	TRBJ1-5
TGTGCCAGTAGTATATTGTCGGACAGGGGCACTGAAGCTTTCTTT	CASSILSDRGTEAFF	-	TRBD1	TRBV19	TRBJ1-1
TGTGCCAGCAGTTACTCGATGGGGGCAGCCAAAAACATTCAGTACTTC	CASSYSMGAAKNIQYF	-	-	TRBV6-5	TRBJ2-4
TGTGCCAGCAGTTCCCGGGACAGGGCCTACGAGCAGTACTTC	CASSSRDRAYEQYF	-	TRBD1	TRBV6-5	TRBJ2-7
TGTGCCAGCAGCCAACAAACAGGCGCACCCCTCCACTTT	CASSQQTGAPLHF	-	-	TRBV11-2	TRBJ1-6
TGCGCCAGCAGCCAAGAGGCTAGCGGGGGGCTAAGCACAGATACGCAGTATTTT	CASSQEASGGLSTDTQYF	once	TRBD2	TRBV4-3	TRBJ2-3
TGTGCCAGCAGCTTAGGTGGCCAAATGCCGTACTTC	CASSLGGQMPYF	-	-	TRBV7-2	TRBJ2-5
TGTGCCAGCAGCTTAGATGCCCCCGGGACAGGACTTGAAAAACTGTTTTTT	CASSLDAPGTGLEKLFF	few	TRBD1	TRBV11-2	TRBJ1-4
TGTGCCAGCAGTGGGACTAGCGGGGGAGCGAACACCGGGGAGCTGTTTTTT	CASSGTSGGANTGELFF	-	TRBD2	TRBV2	TRBJ2-2
TGTGCCAGCTCATTTGTGGACGGGAGCCAAGAGACCCAGTACTTC	CASSFVDGSQETQYF	-	-	TRBV18	TRBJ2-5
TGTGCCAGCAGCCAAGGGGAGTCTGGAAACACCATATATTTT	CASSQGESGNTIYF	-	-	TRBV4-2	TRBJ1-3
TGTGCCACCAGTGATTTCCCGGACAGTAACTATGGCTACACCTTC	CATSDFPDSNYGYTF	-	-	TRBV24-1	TRBJ1-2
TGCGCCAGCAGATCCGCCTACGAGCAGTACTTC	CASRSAYEQYF	-	-	TRBV5-1	TRBJ2-7
TGTGCCAGCAGCAAAGGGACAGGGCGAAATGAAAAACTGTTTTTT	CASSKGTGRNEKLFF	-	TRBD1	TRBV7-9	TRBJ1-4
TGTGCCAGTAGTGTTCGGACAGGGGATGATCAGCCCCAGCATTTT	CASSVRTGDDQPQHF	once	TRBD1	TRBV19	TRBJ1-5
TGTGCCAGCAGTGAGTCCCAGGGGGAATATGGCTACACCTTC	CASSESQGEYGYTF	-	TRBD1	TRBV2	TRBJ1-2
TGTGCCAGTAGTCCTTTTTCGGACGGGACCCAGCATTTT	CASSPFSDGTQHF	-	-	TRBV19	TRBJ1-5
TGTGCCAGCAGTTTAGTAAGGGGGATCGGAGCTGAAGCTTTCTTT	CASSLVRGIGAEAFF	-	-	TRBV27	TRBJ1-1
TGTGCCAGCAGTTACTCTGGGACAGGGGACGTGAACACCTTC	CASSYSGTGDVNTF	-	TRBD1	TRBV6-5	TRBJ1-2
TGCGCCAGCAGAACCGGACAGGGATCGGACGGAAGGAACACTGAAGCTTTCTTT	CASRTGQGSDGRNTEAFF	-	TRBD1	TRBV5-1	TRBJ1-1
TGCGCCAGCAGCCTCCGACAGGGTCGGGAGACCCAGTACTTC	CASSLRQGRETQYF	-	TRBD1	TRBV5-1	TRBJ2-5
TGTGCCAGTAGTGACACAGGGGTCCCCACTGAAGCTTTCTTT	CASSDTGVPTEAFF	-	TRBD1	TRBV19	TRBJ1-1
TGTGCCTGGAGCAAGACAGTGAACGCTTTGAACACTGAAGCTTTCTTT	CAWSKTVNALNTEAFF	few	-	TRBV30	TRBJ1-1
TGTGCCAGCAGCACCCAGGGGCCCTATAATTCACCCCTCCACTTT	CASSTQGPYNSPLHF	-	-	TRBV7-2	TRBJ1-6
TGTGCCAGCAGCCAATGGGAGGCTTCACCCCTCCACTTT	CASSQWEASPLHF	few	-	TRBV3-1/TRBV3-2	TRBJ1-6
TGTGCCAGCAGTGGACAGGGTCGGTCCGGGGAGCTGTTTTTT	CASSGQGRSGELFF	-	TRBD1	TRBV25-1	TRBJ2-2
TGTGCCAGCAGCAACGCAGTAGCGGGGGGCACCGGGGAGCTGTTTTTT	CASSNAVAGGTGELFF	-	TRBD2	TRBV6-2/TRBV6-3	TRBJ2-2
TGTGCCAGCAGTCCAGGGTACGACTATGGCTACACCTTC	CASSPGYDYGYTF	-	-	TRBV6-5	TRBJ1-2
TGTGCCAGCAGCTCAGATGGGAGAGTGAATTCACCCCTCCACTTT	CASSSDGRVNSPLHF	-	-	TRBV7-9	TRBJ1-6
TGTGCCAGCAGTGAAAGTTACGTGGGCAGCCTGAACTATGGCTACACCTTC	CASSESYVGSLNYGYTF	once	-	TRBV2	TRBJ1-2
TGTGCCAGCAGACCGACAGGGCCCGGGCAGTTCTTC	CASRPTGPGQFF	-	TRBD1	TRBV25-1	TRBJ2-1
TGCGCCAGCAGTGACGGACTAGCGGGGGGCCAAAGCACAGATACGCAGTATTTT	CASSDGLAGGQSTDTQYF	-	TRBD2	TRBV10-2	TRBJ2-3
TGCAGCGTTGTAGGACTAGCGGGGGGGCGGCAAGAGACCCAGTACTTC	CSVVGLAGGRQETQYF	-	TRBD2	TRBV29-1	TRBJ2-5
TGTGCCAGCACCTCAGCCAGAGCAGCGGGGGACACCGGGGAGCTGTTTTTT	CASTSARAAGDTGELFF	-	TRBD2	TRBV3-1/TRBV3-2	TRBJ2-2
TGTGCCAGCTCACTCCAGGCTCAAATTAGTGAAGCTTTCTTT	CASSLQAQISEAFF	-	-	TRBV18	TRBJ1-1
TGTGCCAGCAGTTACTCGTTGGGACTTCGCAACTATTATGGCTACACCTTC	CASSYSLGLRNYYGYTF	-	-	TRBV6-2/TRBV6-3	TRBJ1-2
TGTGCCAGTAGTAAAGAGCGGGGGGGCTTAACAGATACGCAGTATTTT	CASSKERGGLTDTQYF	-	TRBD2	TRBV19	TRBJ2-3
TGTGCCAGCAGCGGGGCAGGGGGCCGGGAGCAGTTCTTC	CASSGAGGREQFF	-	TRBD1	TRBV4-2	TRBJ2-1
TGTGCCAGCAGCCAACAGGGTCGGGGCAATCAGCCCCAGCATTTT	CASSQQGRGNQPQHF	few	-	TRBV6-2/TRBV6-3	TRBJ1-5
TGTGCCAGTAGTATACAGATGAACACTGAAGCTTTCTTT	CASSIQMNTEAFF	-	-	TRBV19	TRBJ1-1
TGTGCCACCCCCGGGTCAGAGAATAATTCACCCCTCCACTTT	CATPGSENNSPLHF	few	-	TRBV24-1	TRBJ1-6